The clone carrying this T cell receptor (beta chain) has just a few counts. Its antigen is as yet unknown. RNA transcripts were the template for amplifying TCR beta CDR3 regions. HTBI primers drove first-round RT-PCR of the TCR CDR3. MiXCR, run by TCRdb on the multiplex PCR reads, gives a single entry per CDR3 protein. The sample records about 380,000 distinct CDR3 sequences, around 18% being singletons. The sample comes from a study of T cells in Graves' hyperthyroidism and ophthalmopathy. The germline V gene encodes CDR1 ENHRY and CDR2 SYGVKD. The germline V and J ends were trimmed by 3 bases and 4 bases, with 10 bases remaining between them. The CDR3 is 14 amino acids. The PBMCs were taken from roughly 10 ml of fresh peripheral blood. Study-wide results and caveats: Most expanded thyroid clonotypes above 0.001 also appeared in blood. Patients with ophthalmopathy were separated from those with stable hyperthyroidism by a 13 V-J model.

Specimen: blood. V is TRBV10-3 and J is TRBJ2-1, with D uncertain. The receptor was isolated from a man between 18 and 29 years old with Graves' ophthalmopathy. The CDR3 nucleotides read TGTGCCATCAGTGACATGACGCAATACAATGAGCAGTTCTTC. Translated, it gives CAISDMTQYNEQFF.